These T cell receptor beta chains were read from a single sample in a study of PD-L1 blockade in urothelial cancer. The data were produced by immunoSEQ multiplex PCR, yet TCRdb's version contains in-frame clones alone and is incomplete. The data hold fewer than 100,000 clones, with 70% to 90% observed a single time. The starting material was PBMCs, obtained around atezolizumab (anti-PD-L1) treatment. These receptors all stem from a man between 40 and 49 years old with urothelial cancer. Both conserved end residues are part of each CDR3. A D gene is named only where the DNA matches it firmly. Part of the rows lack a size; the others show once, few, many or a class for expanded clones.

d_call,clone_size,v_call,j_call,cdr3_nt,cdr3_aa
TRBD2,NA,TRBV5-4,TRBJ2-5,TGTGCCAGCAGCTTGGCCGCGGGAGCGTGGGAGACCCAGTACTTC,CASSLAAGAWETQYF
NA,NA,TRBV28,TRBJ1-5,TGTGCCAGCAGATTGGACGGGGAGAATCAGCCCCAGCATTTT,CASRLDGENQPQHF
NA,NA,TRBV30,TRBJ2-3,TGTGCCGGCTCAGGCGGGTCTGGCACAGATACGCAGTATTTT,CAGSGGSGTDTQYF
NA,NA,TRBV6-5,TRBJ1-4,TGTGCCAGCAGTTCCGGACAGATACGTGGGAAACTGTTTTTT,CASSSGQIRGKLFF
NA,once,TRBV18,TRBJ2-3,TGTGCCAGCTCACCACCGACTGTGGTTGATACGCAGTATTTT,CASSPPTVVDTQYF
TRBD1,few,TRBV7-6,TRBJ1-5,TGTGCCAGCAGCCAGGGGGGACCAAGGGATCAGCCCCAGCATTTT,CASSQGGPRDQPQHF
NA,NA,TRBV27,TRBJ2-2,TGTGCCAGCAGGCCGACACAGTTTAACACCGGGGAGCTGTTTTTT,CASRPTQFNTGELFF
NA,NA,TRBV25-1,TRBJ1-2,TGTGCCAGCAGTGAATATTCGGACAATGGCTACACCTTC,CASSEYSDNGYTF
NA,few,TRBV5-4,TRBJ1-1,TGTGCCAGCAGCCCCCCCGGGTGGCGGGGAGACACTGAAGCTTTCTTT,CASSPPGWRGDTEAFF
NA,NA,TRBV29-1,TRBJ1-1,TGCAGCGTTGAAGGCCAGGGCTACACTGAAGCTTTCTTT,CSVEGQGYTEAFF
TRBD1,NA,TRBV7-9,TRBJ1-3,TGTGCCAGCAGCTTAGGGGACAGGAGCTCTGGAAACACCATATATTTT,CASSLGDRSSGNTIYF
NA,NA,TRBV30,TRBJ1-5,TGTGCCTGGAGTGCGGGGATTGATCAGCCCCAGCATTTT,CAWSAGIDQPQHF
TRBD1,few,TRBV30,TRBJ1-4,TGTGCCTGGAGTGTCCTCCGGGACAGGGACGAAAAACTGTTTTTT,CAWSVLRDRDEKLFF
TRBD1,NA,TRBV2,TRBJ1-3,TGTGCCAGCAGTTCGGACAGGTTCTCTGGAAACACCATATATTTT,CASSSDRFSGNTIYF
TRBD2,NA,TRBV7-7,TRBJ2-7,TGTGCTAGCAGCCTTGCCGGGGGGAGCTCCTACGAGCAGTACTTC,CASSLAGGSSYEQYF
TRBD1,NA,TRBV25-1,TRBJ1-2,TGTGCCAGCAGTGACCGTCTCCGGACAGGGGGGAGCTACACCTTC,CASSDRLRTGGSYTF
TRBD1,NA,TRBV2,TRBJ2-7,TGTGCCAGCAGCCTCCGGGGACAGGGGGAAGGGTGGGAGCAGTACTTC,CASSLRGQGEGWEQYF
TRBD2,NA,TRBV6-5,TRBJ2-1,TGTGCCAGCAGGCCGAGCGGGAGTATAACCCATGAGCAGTTCTTC,CASRPSGSITHEQFF
NA,NA,TRBV7-3,TRBJ1-5,TGTGCCAGCAGCTTATATCAGGGTCAGCCCCAGCATTTT,CASSLYQGQPQHF
NA,NA,TRBV7-2,TRBJ2-7,TGTGCCAGCAGCCTGGGACTTACAACCTACGAGCAGTACTTC,CASSLGLTTYEQYF
TRBD2,NA,TRBV10-1,TRBJ2-7,TGCGCCAGCAGTTCCTCGCGGGAGCCCTACGAGCAGTACTTC,CASSSSREPYEQYF
TRBD1,NA,TRBV9,TRBJ1-2,TGTGCCAGCAGCTCCGACAGGGTCGACTATGGCTACACCTTC,CASSSDRVDYGYTF
TRBD1,NA,TRBV28,TRBJ1-4,TGTGCCAGCAGTTCCCCGACAGGGGTTAACGAAAAACTGTTTTTT,CASSSPTGVNEKLFF
TRBD2,NA,TRBV4-3,TRBJ2-7,TGCGCCAGCAGCCAGGCCGGGAGGGCGATCGAGCAGTACTTC,CASSQAGRAIEQYF
NA,NA,TRBV9,TRBJ2-7,TGTGCCAGCAGCGTAGCAACAGCCTACGAGCAGTACTTC,CASSVATAYEQYF
NA,NA,TRBV30,TRBJ1-3,TGTGCCTGGAGGCAGGGGGGAAACACCATATATTTT,CAWRQGGNTIYF
NA,NA,TRBV15,TRBJ2-7,TGTGCCACCAGCAGACTAGCGAGCTCCTACGAGCAGTACTTC,CATSRLASSYEQYF
NA,NA,TRBV7-9,TRBJ1-2,TGTGCCAGCAGCTCAGGAACTAACTATGGCTACACCTTC,CASSSGTNYGYTF
TRBD2,once,TRBV11-2,TRBJ2-3,TGTGCCAGCAGGCCCTGGGAGCGGGAATCCACAGATACGCAGTATTTT,CASRPWERESTDTQYF
TRBD2,NA,TRBV9,TRBJ2-1,TGTGCCAGCAGCGTCTGGACTAGCGGGAGAGATGAGCAGTTCTTC,CASSVWTSGRDEQFF
TRBD1,NA,TRBV27,TRBJ2-7,TGTGCCAGCAGTTTATTGGCAGAAGGGGGCCCGGGCGAGCAGTACTTC,CASSLLAEGGPGEQYF
NA,NA,TRBV6-1,TRBJ1-2,TGTGCCAGCAGTGAATACCTGGGGGCGCGTATCTATGGCTACACCTTC,CASSEYLGARIYGYTF
NA,NA,TRBV5-4,TRBJ2-3,TGTGCCAGCAGCTTGGGGGAGAGGACAGATAAGTATTTT,CASSLGERTDKYF
TRBD2,NA,TRBV19,TRBJ2-7,TGTGCCAGTAGTAAGCTAGCGGTTCCCTACGAGCAGTACTTC,CASSKLAVPYEQYF
NA,NA,TRBV18,TRBJ2-1,TGTGCCAGCTCACCCAGGGTTAGGGAGCAGTTCTTC,CASSPRVREQFF
NA,NA,TRBV11-2,TRBJ1-1,TGTGCCAGCAGCTCCTTAACAGGACGCGCTTTCTTT,CASSSLTGRAFF
TRBD2,NA,TRBV15,TRBJ2-1,TGTGCCACCAGCAGAGATAGGTCGGGAGGCGACAATGAGCAGTTCTTC,CATSRDRSGGDNEQFF
TRBD2,NA,TRBV5-4,TRBJ2-2,TGTGCCAGCAGCCGGACTAGCGGGAAAAGCGGGGAGCTGTTTTTT,CASSRTSGKSGELFF
NA,once,TRBV18,TRBJ2-6,TGTGCCAGCTCACTCGGACTGGTCGGGGGCTCTGGGGCCAACGTCCTGACTTTC,CASSLGLVGGSGANVLTF
NA,NA,TRBV7-6,TRBJ1-3,TGTGCCAGCAGCTTAGTTGCGGGGGCTGGAAACACCATATATTTT,CASSLVAGAGNTIYF
NA,NA,TRBV19,TRBJ2-3,TGTGCCAGTAGTATTCGGGGCACAGATACGCAGTATTTT,CASSIRGTDTQYF
NA,NA,TRBV5-4,TRBJ2-6,TGTGCCAGCAGCCCCCCGGCAGGCTCTGGGGCCAACGTCCTGACTTTC,CASSPPAGSGANVLTF
NA,NA,TRBV27,TRBJ2-7,TGTGCCAGCAGTCCCGGGACTTGGAAGGCCGAGCAGTACTTC,CASSPGTWKAEQYF
TRBD1,NA,TRBV6-1,TRBJ1-1,TGTGCCAGCAGAGTCCAGGGGGCAACTGAAGCTTTCTTT,CASRVQGATEAFF
NA,NA,TRBV2,TRBJ1-4,TGTGCCAGCAGTGAAACTCCGTATGGTGAAAAACTGTTTTTT,CASSETPYGEKLFF
NA,NA,TRBV10-3,TRBJ2-3,TGTGCCATCATGGAGGGCAAAACCACAGATACGCAGTATTTT,CAIMEGKTTDTQYF
TRBD1,NA,TRBV5-6,TRBJ1-5,TGTGCCAGCAGCTTTACGTCAGGGGGTAACCAGCCCCAGCATTTT,CASSFTSGGNQPQHF
TRBD2,NA,TRBV11-2,TRBJ2-1,TGTGCCAGCAGCTTATTTGCGACCGGGACTAGCGTAAATGAGCAGTTCTTC,CASSLFATGTSVNEQFF
TRBD2,NA,TRBV7-2,TRBJ2-3,TGTGCCAGCAGCTTAGGGGCGGGAGGGGGACGGGAAACGCAGTATTTT,CASSLGAGGGRETQYF
NA,NA,TRBV7-2,TRBJ2-1,TGTGCCAGCAGCTTAGCGCACGGAAGACAATATGAGCAGTTCTTC,CASSLAHGRQYEQFF
NA,NA,TRBV11-1,TRBJ2-7,TGTGCCAGCAGCTTCGCGGCGGCAAGCTCCTACGAGCAGTACTTC,CASSFAAASSYEQYF
NA,NA,TRBV5-1,TRBJ2-7,TGCGCCAGCAGCTTGAGCTCTTTCACGTACGAGCAGTACTTC,CASSLSSFTYEQYF
NA,NA,TRBV11-2,TRBJ2-3,TGTGCCAGCAATCGACTGAAGGCAGATACGCAGTATTTT,CASNRLKADTQYF
TRBD2,NA,TRBV27,TRBJ2-7,TGTGCCAGCAGTCCGAGGACTAGCGGGCACTCCTCCTACGAGCAGTACTTC,CASSPRTSGHSSYEQYF
TRBD2,once,TRBV9,TRBJ2-1,TGTGCCAGCTCCTATGGAGCGGGAGATTTGTACAATGAGCAGTTCTTC,CASSYGAGDLYNEQFF
TRBD1,NA,TRBV30,TRBJ1-5,TGTGCCTGGAGTGTAGGGACAGGCCGACAGCATTTT,CAWSVGTGRQHF
NA,NA,TRBV7-3,TRBJ1-1,TGTGCCAGCAGCGACCTAGGGGATAGCACTGAAGCTTTCTTT,CASSDLGDSTEAFF
NA,NA,TRBV30,TRBJ1-4,TGTGCCTCAAATAAGGGGCCCTCCTGGCTCAATGAAAAACTGTTTTTT,CASNKGPSWLNEKLFF
NA,few,TRBV14,TRBJ1-5,TGTGCCAGCAGCCAAGGACTAGGGCGGCCCCAGCATTTT,CASSQGLGRPQHF
NA,NA,TRBV28,TRBJ1-5,TGTGCCAGCAGTTTATATGGGGGCGGCTCTAGCAATCAGCCCCAGCATTTT,CASSLYGGGSSNQPQHF